The clone carrying this T cell receptor beta chain was counted many times. The target antigen is unknown. The V end lost 1 base, the J end lost 10 bases, and 14 bases lay between the germline ends. Per germline, CDR1 SNHLY and CDR2 FYNNEI. The CDR3 runs to 14 residues. RNA transcripts provided the source from which TCR beta CDR3 regions were amplified. The HTBI primer set served for first-round RT-PCR of the TCR CDR3. MiXCR, applied by TCRdb to the multiplex PCR reads, yields one record per CDR3 protein. The table has about 600,000 distinct CDR3 sequences, 16% seen once. This record comes from a study of T cells in Graves' hyperthyroidism and ophthalmopathy. Study findings and constraints: The model foresaw ophthalmopathy a median about 6.5 months prior to onset.

J is TRBJ2-1 and V is TRBV2; TRBD2 might be the D (5 bases). This TCR was sampled from a woman in her thirties or forties with Graves' ophthalmopathy. The sample taken for sequencing was blood. The chain's CDR3 is CASSEGRPPKEQFF. CDR3 nucleotide sequence: TGTGCCAGCAGTGAAGGGAGGCCTCCCAAAGAGCAGTTCTTC.